The rows below give T cell receptor beta chains drawn from one sample of a study of T-cell reconstitution after alpha-beta-depleted transplantation in children. One entry per CDR3 protein results from TCRdb running MiXCR on the PCR reads. The sample includes about 270,000 distinct CDR3 sequences, approximately 9.6% of them seen just once. The source material was PBMCs from the stem cell graft donor, sampled from the stem cell graft. The receptors originated from a human donor who donated a stem cell graft to a child with SCID. The CDR3 runs from the conserved cysteine through the conserved F or W. D genes are given only for firm matches. Only part of the rows carry a size: once, few, many, or a class if the clone is expanded.

TRBD1	NA	TRBJ2-5	TRBV7-6	TGTGCCAGCAGCTTAGGGGGGACAGGGGAGACCCAGTACTTC	CASSLGGTGETQYF
NA	few	TRBJ1-6	TRBV12-3/TRBV12-4	TGTGCCAGCAGTACAGGGTCGGGTGGGAATTCACCCCTCCACTTT	CASSTGSGGNSPLHF
TRBD1	NA	TRBJ1-5	TRBV12-3/TRBV12-4	TGTGCCAGCAGTTTCGGGACAGGGGGAGGTCAGCCCCAGCATTTT	CASSFGTGGGQPQHF
NA	many	TRBJ1-1	TRBV7-9	TGTGCGGTTTCGTTGAATATGAACACTGAAGCTTTCTTT	CAVSLNMNTEAFF
NA	few	TRBJ2-1	TRBV7-2	TGTGCCAGCAGCTTATACGGCCCCTACAATGAGCAGTTCTTC	CASSLYGPYNEQFF
TRBD1	NA	TRBJ2-7	TRBV5-1	TGCGCCAGCAGCTTCGACCCGACAGGGATCTACGAGCAGTACTTC	CASSFDPTGIYEQYF
NA	few	TRBJ2-7	TRBV7-2	TGTGCCAGCAGCGGATGGGGGGGCCAGTTTGAGCAGTACTTC	CASSGWGGQFEQYF
TRBD1	few	TRBJ1-2	TRBV7-8	TGTGCCAGCAGCATGACAGGGGAGAATGGCTACACCTTC	CASSMTGENGYTF
NA	few	TRBJ1-4	TRBV27	TGTGCCAGCAGTCGGAGGGGCGCAACTTCGAGTGAAAAACTGTTTTTT	CASSRRGATSSEKLFF
TRBD1	NA	TRBJ2-7	TRBV10-3	TGTGCCATCAGCAGACAGGGGGTCTACGAGCAGTACTTC	CAISRQGVYEQYF
TRBD1	many	TRBJ2-7	TRBV10-2	TGCGCCAGCAGTCAGAAGGACAGGGGGCGGTGGGAGCAGTACTTC	CASSQKDRGRWEQYF
NA	many	TRBJ2-1	TRBV20-1	TGCAGTGCTAGGCCCCTCGGGACCACATACAATGAGCAGTTCTTC	CSARPLGTTYNEQFF
TRBD2	NA	TRBJ2-3	TRBV12-3/TRBV12-4	TGTGCCAGCAGTCCCCGGGGGTTAGCGGGGGGGCAGACGCAGTATTTT	CASSPRGLAGGQTQYF
NA	NA	TRBJ2-7	TRBV7-9	TGTGCCAGCAGCTTACCGGGGACCGAGCAGTACTTC	CASSLPGTEQYF
TRBD2	NA	TRBJ2-1	TRBV20-1	TGCAGTGCTAGAGAGAAACTAGGACTAGCGGGATACAATGAGCAGTTCTTC	CSAREKLGLAGYNEQFF
NA	NA	TRBJ2-3	TRBV5-1	TGCGCCAGCAGCTTGTCCACTCCGACAGCATCTAGCACAGATACGCAGTATTTT	CASSLSTPTASSTDTQYF